A selection of T cell receptor beta chains follows, all from one sample in a study of blood T cell repertoires in COVID-19. Clones were sequenced by immunoSEQ multiplex PCR, and TCRdb holds only the in-frame ones, with some missing. The table shows about 120,000 clones, with approximately 80% occurring only once. The sequencing input was peripheral blood. The receptors were sampled from an older man with active or convalescent COVID-19. Both conserved end residues are part of each CDR3. D genes are given only for firm matches.

v_gene	d_gene	j_gene	len	CDR3aa
TRBV7-9	-	TRBJ1-2	14	CASSLGAANYGYTF
TRBV19	TRBD1	TRBJ2-2	14	CASSLTGVSGELFF
TRBV5-4	-	TRBJ1-5	13	CASAEVPEAPQHF
TRBV4-1	-	TRBJ1-2	15	CASSPDFTGSIGYTF
TRBV30	TRBD1	TRBJ1-1	15	CAWSVRNRGITEAFF
TRBV28	TRBD1	TRBJ2-7	15	CASSLGTGGSYEQYF
TRBV18	TRBD1	TRBJ2-7	15	CASSSGQEGPYEQYF
TRBV28	TRBD1	TRBJ1-2	17	CASIEAGTVGQGYGYTF
TRBV7-2	-	TRBJ2-7	15	CASSFMGQGRNEQYF
TRBV12-3/TRBV12-4	-	TRBJ1-1	13	CASSPGFGTEAFF
TRBV4-2	TRBD1	TRBJ2-7	14	CASSKGGQGYEQYF
TRBV19	TRBD1	TRBJ1-2	15	CASSIDLWAGGGYTF
TRBV25-1	TRBD1	TRBJ1-1	17	CASSERTTDRGRTEAFF
TRBV19	-	TRBJ1-6	13	CASSIGGYSPLHF
TRBV19	-	TRBJ2-7	15	CASSIAGSGTYEQYF
TRBV10-3	TRBD1	TRBJ1-2	15	CAISEPRDRTYGYTF